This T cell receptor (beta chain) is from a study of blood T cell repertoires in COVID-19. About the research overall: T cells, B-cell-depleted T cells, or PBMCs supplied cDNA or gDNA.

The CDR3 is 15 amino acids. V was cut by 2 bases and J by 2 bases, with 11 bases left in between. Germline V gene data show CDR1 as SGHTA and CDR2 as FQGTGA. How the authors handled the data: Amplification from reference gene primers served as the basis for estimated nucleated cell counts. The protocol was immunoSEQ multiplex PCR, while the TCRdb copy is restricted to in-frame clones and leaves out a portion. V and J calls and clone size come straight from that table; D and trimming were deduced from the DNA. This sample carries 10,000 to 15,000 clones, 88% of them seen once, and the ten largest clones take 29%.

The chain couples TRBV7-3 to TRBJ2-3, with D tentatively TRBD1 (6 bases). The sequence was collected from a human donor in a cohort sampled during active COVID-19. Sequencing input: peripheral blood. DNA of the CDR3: TGTGCCAGCAGCTTACAGGGACATCCCACAGATACGCAGTATTTT. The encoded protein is CASSLQGHPTDTQYF.